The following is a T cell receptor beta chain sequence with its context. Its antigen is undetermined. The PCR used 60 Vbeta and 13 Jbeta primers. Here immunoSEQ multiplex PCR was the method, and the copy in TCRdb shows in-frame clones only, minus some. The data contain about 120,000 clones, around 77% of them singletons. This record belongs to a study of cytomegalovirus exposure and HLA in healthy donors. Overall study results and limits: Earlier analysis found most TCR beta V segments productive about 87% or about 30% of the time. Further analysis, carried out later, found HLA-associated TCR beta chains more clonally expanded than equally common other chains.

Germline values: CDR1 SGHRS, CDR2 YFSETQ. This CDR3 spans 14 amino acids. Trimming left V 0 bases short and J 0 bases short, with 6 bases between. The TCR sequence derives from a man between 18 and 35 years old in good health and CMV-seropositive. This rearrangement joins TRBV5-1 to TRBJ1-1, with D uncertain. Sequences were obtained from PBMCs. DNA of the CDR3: TGCGCCAGCAGCTTGGGGGCGATGAACACTGAAGCTTTCTTT. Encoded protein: CASSLGAMNTEAFF.